This TCR beta chain was sequenced during a study of CD8 T cells in ankylosing spondylitis. General study points: It was reported that disease-linked clones were significantly enriched in matched ankylosing spondylitis synovial fluid. One TCR beta motif, made up of roughly 8 highly homologous variants, appeared characteristic of ankylosing spondylitis blood.

The CDR3 spans 13 residues. Trimming took 6 bases from V and 1 from J, leaving 9 bases between them. Germline V gene lookup returns CDR1 DFQATT and CDR2 SNEGSKA (reference sequence). TCR beta libraries were made by quantitative 5'-RACE with molecular barcodes. TCRdb independently ran MiXCR on the 5' RACE reads; one entry per CDR3 protein. The sample records 650,000 to 800,000 distinct CDR3 sequences, 15% to 20% being singletons. On this clonotype: The antigen is unknown.

Input material: blood, either unsorted or a sorted T cell fraction (not recorded which). This sequence originates from a male donor with ankylosing spondylitis. V and J are TRBV20-1 and TRBJ2-2, with D hard to call. CDR3 sequence: CSAYHGNTGELFF. The CDR3, as DNA: TGCAGTGCCTACCACGGGAACACCGGGGAGCTGTTTTTT.